These T cell receptor beta chains were read from a single sample in a study of blood T cell repertoires in COVID-19. Data came from immunoSEQ multiplex PCR; TCRdb stores just in-frame clones and leaves some out. This table holds around 100,000 clones, approximately 85% found once. The sequencing sample was made of peripheral blood. These receptors all come from a man aged 35 to 55 with acute or convalescent COVID-19. CDR3s include the opening cysteine and the closing phenylalanine or tryptophan. Fields, in order: clone size, V gene, J gene, D gene, CDR3 protein, CDR3 DNA. A D gene is named only where the DNA matches it firmly. Not every row has a clone size; where given, it reads once, few, many or a size class.

clone size: NA
V gene: TRBV6-5
J gene: TRBJ2-7
D gene: TRBD1
CDR3 protein: CASKRTGADEQYF
CDR3 DNA: TGTGCCAGCAAAAGGACAGGGGCCGACGAGCAGTACTTC

clone size: once
V gene: TRBV7-8
J gene: TRBJ1-5
D gene: NA
CDR3 protein: CASSLAAGVRQPQHF
CDR3 DNA: TGTGCCAGCAGCTTAGCTGCGGGGGTTCGGCAGCCCCAGCATTTT

clone size: NA
V gene: TRBV5-3
J gene: TRBJ2-2
D gene: TRBD1
CDR3 protein: CARSLKGQINTGELFF
CDR3 DNA: TGTGCCAGAAGCTTGAAGGGACAGATTAACACCGGGGAGCTGTTTTTT

clone size: NA
V gene: TRBV6-1
J gene: TRBJ2-4
D gene: NA
CDR3 protein: CASSPALGSKYIQYF
CDR3 DNA: TGTGCCAGCAGTCCAGCCCTAGGGAGTAAGTACATTCAGTACTTC

clone size: few
V gene: TRBV18
J gene: TRBJ1-1
D gene: NA
CDR3 protein: CASSREVGEAFF
CDR3 DNA: TGTGCCAGCTCACGGGAGGTTGGTGAAGCTTTCTTT

clone size: once
V gene: TRBV7-2
J gene: TRBJ1-3
D gene: NA
CDR3 protein: CASSLDPSNLRAGNTIYF
CDR3 DNA: TGTGCCAGCAGCTTAGATCCCTCTAACCTGAGGGCCGGAAACACCATATATTTT

clone size: NA
V gene: TRBV7-9
J gene: TRBJ2-5
D gene: TRBD2
CDR3 protein: CASSRFAGAETQYF
CDR3 DNA: TGTGCCAGCAGCCGCTTCGCGGGAGCCGAGACCCAGTACTTC

clone size: NA
V gene: TRBV7-3
J gene: TRBJ2-2
D gene: TRBD1
CDR3 protein: CASSEDRVTGELFF
CDR3 DNA: TGTGCCAGCAGCGAAGACAGGGTTACCGGGGAGCTGTTTTTT

clone size: NA
V gene: TRBV6-1
J gene: TRBJ2-2
D gene: TRBD1
CDR3 protein: CASSEVHRGRGGELFF
CDR3 DNA: TGTGCCAGCAGTGAAGTTCACAGGGGGCGAGGCGGGGAGCTGTTTTTT

clone size: NA
V gene: TRBV6-4
J gene: TRBJ2-3
D gene: TRBD2
CDR3 protein: CASSASGGAADTQYF
CDR3 DNA: TGTGCCAGCAGTGCTAGCGGGGGGGCCGCAGATACGCAGTATTTT

clone size: NA
V gene: TRBV9
J gene: TRBJ1-5
D gene: TRBD1
CDR3 protein: CASSAGQGSNQPQHF
CDR3 DNA: TGTGCCAGCAGCGCCGGACAGGGGAGCAATCAGCCCCAGCATTTT

clone size: once
V gene: TRBV27
J gene: TRBJ1-1
D gene: TRBD1
CDR3 protein: CASSPRQGTEAFF
CDR3 DNA: TGTGCCAGCAGTCCCCGACAGGGAACTGAAGCTTTCTTT

clone size: NA
V gene: TRBV11-2
J gene: TRBJ2-3
D gene: TRBD2
CDR3 protein: CASSLSSGKVDTQYF
CDR3 DNA: TGTGCCAGCAGCTTGTCTAGCGGGAAGGTAGATACGCAGTATTTT

clone size: NA
V gene: TRBV7-2
J gene: TRBJ2-3
D gene: TRBD2
CDR3 protein: CASSLWGGVTDTQYF
CDR3 DNA: TGTGCCAGCAGCCTCTGGGGAGGGGTTACAGATACGCAGTATTTT

clone size: NA
V gene: TRBV2
J gene: TRBJ2-5
D gene: NA
CDR3 protein: CASSSPGVGETQYF
CDR3 DNA: TGTGCCAGCAGCTCCCCAGGGGTCGGGGAGACCCAGTACTTC

clone size: NA
V gene: TRBV11-1
J gene: TRBJ1-3
D gene: NA
CDR3 protein: CASSPGHRLSGNTIYF
CDR3 DNA: TGTGCCAGCAGCCCAGGACACCGCCTCTCTGGAAACACCATATATTTT

clone size: NA
V gene: TRBV5-1
J gene: TRBJ2-1
D gene: TRBD2
CDR3 protein: CASSLVTSGGNEQFF
CDR3 DNA: TGCGCCAGCAGCTTAGTTACTAGCGGGGGAAATGAGCAGTTCTTC

clone size: NA
V gene: TRBV29-1
J gene: TRBJ2-3
D gene: NA
CDR3 protein: CSGSLQADTQYF
CDR3 DNA: TGCAGCGGTTCATTGCAGGCAGATACGCAGTATTTT

clone size: NA
V gene: TRBV6-5
J gene: TRBJ1-2
D gene: TRBD1
CDR3 protein: CASSRQGEGLGGYTF
CDR3 DNA: TGTGCCAGCAGTAGACAGGGGGAAGGCCTCGGAGGCTACACCTTC

clone size: NA
V gene: TRBV11-2
J gene: TRBJ1-1
D gene: NA
CDR3 protein: CASSLDRTSEAFF
CDR3 DNA: TGTGCCAGCAGCTTAGATCGTACCAGTGAAGCTTTCTTT